This T cell receptor beta chain was documented in a study of shared clonotypes between healthy human individuals. CD8 cells classed as naive were CD45RO-negative and positively selected for CCR7, excluding terminally differentiated effector memory CD45RA+ cells. The CDR3 totals 11 residues. V was clipped by 2 bases and J by 6 bases, with 2 bases between them. CDR1 and CDR2 from the germline V gene are MGHRA and YSYEKL. TCRdb keeps only in-frame clones here, not all; method: immunoSEQ multiplex PCR. The table shows hundreds of thousands of clones, with approximately 95% occurring only once. The material sequenced was naive CD8+ T cells sorted from blood. The rearrangement uses TRBV4-1 and TRBJ1-3; no definite D call. This receptor was obtained from a woman aged 25-40 years in good health. CDR3 nucleotide sequence: TGCGCCAGCAGCCAACTAAACACCATATATTTT. As protein: CASSQLNTIYF.